The rows below give T cell receptor beta chains drawn from one sample of a study of cytomegalovirus exposure and HLA in healthy donors. Method: immunoSEQ multiplex PCR; TCRdb's copy keeps in-frame clones and lacks some. The sample has some 150,000 clones; approximately 80% are singletons. Sample: PBMCs. The source of these receptors is a man aged 25-45 years in good health and CMV-seropositive. CDR3s include the opening cysteine and the closing phenylalanine or tryptophan. D genes are given only for firm matches. Some rows have no size entry. The others give once, few or many, or a class for an expanded clone.

clone_size	v_call	d_call	j_call	cdr3_nt	cdr3_aa
few	TRBV29-1	TRBD2	TRBJ2-1	TGCAGCGCCCAGCCCTTGACTAGCTATGAGCAGTTCTTC	CSAQPLTSYEQFF
.	TRBV14	.	TRBJ1-3	TGTGCCAGCAGCCAAGATGACAGCCCTGGAAACACCATATATTTT	CASSQDDSPGNTIYF
few	TRBV4-1	.	TRBJ1-2	TGCGCCAGCAGTCAACCCTGGGGCACGGACTATGGCTACACCTTC	CASSQPWGTDYGYTF
.	TRBV7-9	.	TRBJ1-5	TGTGCCAGCAGCCTCGGACAGCCCAATCAGCCCCAGCATTTT	CASSLGQPNQPQHF
.	TRBV7-9	.	TRBJ2-7	TGTTCCAGCAGCGCCCAGGGGCCTGAGTTCTTC	CSSSAQGPEFF
.	TRBV30	.	TRBJ2-3	TGTGCCTGGGAGTTAACAGATACGCAGTATTTT	CAWELTDTQYF
.	TRBV5-1	TRBD2	TRBJ2-1	TGCGCCAGCAGCCTGATCCCAGGACTAGCGGGAGCAATCAATGAGCAGTTCTTC	CASSLIPGLAGAINEQFF
few	TRBV6-1	TRBD2	TRBJ2-3	TGTGCCAGCAGTAGCGGGGAGAGCACAGATACGCAGTATTTT	CASSSGESTDTQYF
.	TRBV18	TRBD1	TRBJ2-7	TGTGCCAGCTCACACACAGGGGGCAGCTCCTACGAGCAGTACTTC	CASSHTGGSSYEQYF
.	TRBV12-5	.	TRBJ1-1	TGTGCTAGTGGCCGGGCGGGGACGAACACTGAAGCTTTCTTT	CASGRAGTNTEAFF
few	TRBV9	TRBD2	TRBJ2-3	TGTGCCAGCAGCGTCCCACTAGCGGGGCCAGGCACAGATACGCAGTATTTT	CASSVPLAGPGTDTQYF